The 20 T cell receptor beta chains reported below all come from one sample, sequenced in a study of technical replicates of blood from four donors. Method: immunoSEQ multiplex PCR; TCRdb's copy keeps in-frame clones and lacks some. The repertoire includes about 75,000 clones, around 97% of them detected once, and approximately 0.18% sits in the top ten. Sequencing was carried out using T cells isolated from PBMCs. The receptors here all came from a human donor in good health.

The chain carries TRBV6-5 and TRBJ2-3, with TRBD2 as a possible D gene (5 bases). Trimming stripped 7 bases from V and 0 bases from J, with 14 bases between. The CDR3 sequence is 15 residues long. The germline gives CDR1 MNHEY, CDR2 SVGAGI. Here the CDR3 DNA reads TGTGCCAGCAAAACCTTAGAGGGTAGCACAGATACGCAGTATTTT. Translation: CASKTLEGSTDTQYF.

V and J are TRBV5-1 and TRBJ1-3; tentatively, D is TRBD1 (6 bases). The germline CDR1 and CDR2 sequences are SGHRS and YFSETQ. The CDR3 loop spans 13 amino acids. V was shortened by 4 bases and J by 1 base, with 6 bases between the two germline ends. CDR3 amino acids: CASSTGSGNTIYF. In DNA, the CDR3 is TGCGCCAGCAGCACAGGGTCTGGAAACACCATATATTTT.

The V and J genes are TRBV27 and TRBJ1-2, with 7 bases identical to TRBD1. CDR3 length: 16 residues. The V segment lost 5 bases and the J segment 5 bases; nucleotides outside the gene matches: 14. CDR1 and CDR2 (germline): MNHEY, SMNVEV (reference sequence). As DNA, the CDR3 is TGTGCCAGCAGTCCCCGGACAGGCCCTCCGACGTATGGCTACACCTTC. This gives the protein CASSPRTGPPTYGYTF.

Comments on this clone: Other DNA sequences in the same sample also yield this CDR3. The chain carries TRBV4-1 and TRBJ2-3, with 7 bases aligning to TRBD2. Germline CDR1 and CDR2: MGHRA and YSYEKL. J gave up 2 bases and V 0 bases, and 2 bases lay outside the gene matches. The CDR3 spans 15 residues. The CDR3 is CASSQEAGVTDTQYF. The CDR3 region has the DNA TGCGCCAGCAGCCAAGAGGCGGGGGTCACAGATACGCAGTATTTT.

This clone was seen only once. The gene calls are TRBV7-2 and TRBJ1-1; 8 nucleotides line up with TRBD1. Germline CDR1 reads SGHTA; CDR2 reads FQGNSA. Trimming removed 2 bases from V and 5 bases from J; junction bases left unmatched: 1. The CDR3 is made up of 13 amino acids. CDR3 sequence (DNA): TGTGCCAGCAGCTTAACAGGGGGGACTGAAGCTTTCTTT. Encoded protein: CASSLTGGTEAFF. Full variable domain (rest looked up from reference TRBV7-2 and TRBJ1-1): GAGVSQSPSNKVTEKGKDVELRCDPISGHTALYWYRQSLGQGLEFLIYFQGNSAPDKSGLPSDRFSAERTGGSVSTLTIQRTQQEDSAVYLCASSLTGGTEAFFGQGTRLTVV.

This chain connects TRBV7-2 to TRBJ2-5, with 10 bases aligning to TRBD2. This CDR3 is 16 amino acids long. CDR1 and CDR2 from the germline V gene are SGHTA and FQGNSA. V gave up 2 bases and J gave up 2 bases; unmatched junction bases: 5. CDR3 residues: CASSLFGAGGQETQYF. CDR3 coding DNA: TGTGCCAGCAGCTTATTCGGAGCGGGGGGGCAAGAGACCCAGTACTTC.

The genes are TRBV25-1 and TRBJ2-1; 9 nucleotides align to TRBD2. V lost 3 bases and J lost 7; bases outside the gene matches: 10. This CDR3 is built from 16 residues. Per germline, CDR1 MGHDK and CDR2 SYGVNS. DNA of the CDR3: TGTGCCAGCAGTGACCCCCTAGCGGGACAATCTAATGAGCAGTTCTTC. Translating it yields CASSDPLAGQSNEQFF.

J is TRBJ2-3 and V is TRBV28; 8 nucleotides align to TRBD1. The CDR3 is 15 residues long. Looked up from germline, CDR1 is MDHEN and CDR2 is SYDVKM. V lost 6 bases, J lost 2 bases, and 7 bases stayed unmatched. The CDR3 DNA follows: TGTGCCAGCAGCCTAATGGACAGGGCCACAGATACGCAGTATTTT. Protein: CASSLMDRATDTQYF.

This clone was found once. Here the CDR3 reads CASSKSIAEAETQYF. The CDR3 nucleotides are TGTGCCAGCAGCAAAAGTATAGCAGAAGCAGAGACCCAGTACTTC. The V and J genes are TRBV7-8 and TRBJ2-5; no definite D call. Germline V gives CDR1 SGHVS, CDR2 FQNEAQ. The CDR3 consists of 15 residues. Trimming removed 5 bases from V and 4 bases from J, with 17 bases in between.

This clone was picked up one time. CDR3 in amino acids: CATSRSRYRADTQYF. The CDR3 DNA sequence: TGTGCCACCAGCAGATCTCGGTATCGAGCAGATACGCAGTATTTT. This chain links TRBV15 with TRBJ2-3; no reliable D call. CDR3 size: 15 residues. Germline-derived CDR1 and CDR2 are LNHNV and YYDKDF (reference sequence). V was pared by 2 bases and J by 4 bases, with 13 bases between.

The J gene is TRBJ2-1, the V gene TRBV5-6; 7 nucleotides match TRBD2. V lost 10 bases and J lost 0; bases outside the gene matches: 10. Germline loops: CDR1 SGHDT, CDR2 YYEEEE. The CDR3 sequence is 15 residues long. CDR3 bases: TGTGCCTCAGCCGGGAGGCGGGACTCCTACAATGAGCAGTTCTTC. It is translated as CASAGRRDSYNEQFF.

The CDR3 nucleotides are TGTGCCAGCAGGGAGGCGGGGAGGGATAATCAGCCCCAGCATTTT. The encoded protein is CASREAGRDNQPQHF. J is TRBJ1-5 and V is TRBV6-6; D gene ambiguous. Germline assignment: CDR1 MNHNY and CDR2 SVGAGI (reference sequence). The CDR3 runs to 15 residues. Trimming took 6 bases from V and 4 from J, leaving 16 bases between them.

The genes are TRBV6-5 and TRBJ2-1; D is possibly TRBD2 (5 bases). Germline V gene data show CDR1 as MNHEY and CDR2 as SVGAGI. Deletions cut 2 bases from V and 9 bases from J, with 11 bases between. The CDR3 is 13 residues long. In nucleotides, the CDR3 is TGTGCCAGCAGTTACCGAGGGCTCGGTGAGCAGTTCTTC. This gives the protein CASSYRGLGEQFF.

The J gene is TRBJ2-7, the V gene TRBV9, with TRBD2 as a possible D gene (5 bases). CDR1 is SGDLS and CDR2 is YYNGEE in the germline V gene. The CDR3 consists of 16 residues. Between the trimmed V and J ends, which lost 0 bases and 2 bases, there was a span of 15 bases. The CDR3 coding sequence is TGTGCCAGCAGCGTAGCGGCTACCGGGAACGCCTACGAGCAGTACTTC. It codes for CASSVAATGNAYEQYF.

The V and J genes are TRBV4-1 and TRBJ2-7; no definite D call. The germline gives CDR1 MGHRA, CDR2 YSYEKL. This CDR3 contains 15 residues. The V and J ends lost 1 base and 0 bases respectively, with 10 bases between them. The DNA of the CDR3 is TGCGCCAGCAGCCAAGCTCTAGGCAGCTCCTACGAGCAGTACTTC. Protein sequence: CASSQALGSSYEQYF.

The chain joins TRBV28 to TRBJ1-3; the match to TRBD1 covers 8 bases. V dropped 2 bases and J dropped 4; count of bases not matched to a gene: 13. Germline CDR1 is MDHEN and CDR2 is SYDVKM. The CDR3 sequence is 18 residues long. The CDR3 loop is CASSLPPIGTGRGNTIYF. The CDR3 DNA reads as TGTGCCAGCAGTTTACCCCCGATCGGGACAGGACGGGGAAACACCATATATTTT. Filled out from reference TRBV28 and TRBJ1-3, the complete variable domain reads DVKVTQSSRYLVKRTGEKVFLECVQDMDHENMFWYRQDPGLGLRLIYFSYDVKMKEKGDIPEGYSVSREKKERFSLILESASTNQTSMYLCASSLPPIGTGRGNTIYFGEGSWLTVV.

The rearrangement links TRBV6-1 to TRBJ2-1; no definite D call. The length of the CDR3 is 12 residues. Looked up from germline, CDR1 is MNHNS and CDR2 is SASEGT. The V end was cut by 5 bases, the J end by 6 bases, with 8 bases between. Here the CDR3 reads CASSLSRNEQFF. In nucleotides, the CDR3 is TGTGCCAGCAGTTTGTCGCGCAATGAGCAGTTCTTC.

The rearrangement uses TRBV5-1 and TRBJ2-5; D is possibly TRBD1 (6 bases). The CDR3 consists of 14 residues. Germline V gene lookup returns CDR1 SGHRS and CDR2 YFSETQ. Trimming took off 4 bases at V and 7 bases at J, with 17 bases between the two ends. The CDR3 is CASSPDSPRGTQYF. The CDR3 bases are TGCGCCAGCAGCCCGGACAGTCCAAGGGGGACCCAGTACTTC.

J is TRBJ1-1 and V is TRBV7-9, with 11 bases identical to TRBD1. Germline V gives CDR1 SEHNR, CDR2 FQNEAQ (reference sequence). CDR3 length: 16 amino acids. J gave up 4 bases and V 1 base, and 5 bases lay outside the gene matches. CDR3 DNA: TGTGCCAGCAGCTTAGGACCGGGACAGGGGGTCACTGAAGCTTTCTTT. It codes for CASSLGPGQGVTEAFF.

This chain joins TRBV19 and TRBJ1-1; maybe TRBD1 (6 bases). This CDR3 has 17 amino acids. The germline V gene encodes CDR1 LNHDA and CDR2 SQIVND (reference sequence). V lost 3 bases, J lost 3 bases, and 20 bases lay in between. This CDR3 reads CASSILYLAGADTEAFF. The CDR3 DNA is TGTGCCAGTAGTATTCTTTATTTGGCGGGGGCGGACACTGAAGCTTTCTTT.